The 3 T cell receptor beta chains below all came from one sample that was sequenced in a study of blood T cell repertoires in COVID-19. This table comes from immunoSEQ multiplex PCR, and its TCRdb copy is limited to in-frame clones, with some not included. This sample yields a few hundred thousand clones, of which 86% are seen a single time; less than 3% belongs to the top ten. The sequenced sample was peripheral blood. Receptors were obtained from a woman in her 30s with active or convalescent COVID-19.

This chain joins TRBV6-6 and TRBJ2-5, with 11 bases that match TRBD2. V shed 5 bases and J 9 bases; nucleotides not matched to a gene: 8. CDR1 is MNHNY, CDR2 SVGAGI, per germline (reference sequence). This CDR3 has 14 residues. DNA for the CDR3: TGTGCCAGCAGTGTCGGGACTAGCGGCCCTCCCCAGTACTTC. This codes for CASSVGTSGPPQYF.

The chain joins TRBV4-3 to TRBJ2-2; unclear D gene. Germline V CDR1 and CDR2: LGHNA, YSLEER. Trimming took off 0 bases at V and 0 bases at J, with 8 bases between the two ends. CDR3 length: 16 residues. CDR3 DNA sequence: TGCGCCAGCAGCCAAGATTCCGGGTCGAACACCGGGGAGCTGTTTTTT. Its protein is CASSQDSGSNTGELFF.

The CDR3 sequence: CATSERQGYGYTF. The CDR3, as DNA: TGTGCCACCAGTGAGAGACAGGGCTATGGCTACACCTTC. The V gene is TRBV24-1, the J gene TRBJ1-2, with 7 nucleotides matching TRBD1. The CDR3 sequence is 13 residues long. Germline-derived CDR1 and CDR2 are KGHDR and SFDVKD. The J segment lost 4 bases and the V segment lost 4 bases, leaving 2 bases of the junction unmatched.